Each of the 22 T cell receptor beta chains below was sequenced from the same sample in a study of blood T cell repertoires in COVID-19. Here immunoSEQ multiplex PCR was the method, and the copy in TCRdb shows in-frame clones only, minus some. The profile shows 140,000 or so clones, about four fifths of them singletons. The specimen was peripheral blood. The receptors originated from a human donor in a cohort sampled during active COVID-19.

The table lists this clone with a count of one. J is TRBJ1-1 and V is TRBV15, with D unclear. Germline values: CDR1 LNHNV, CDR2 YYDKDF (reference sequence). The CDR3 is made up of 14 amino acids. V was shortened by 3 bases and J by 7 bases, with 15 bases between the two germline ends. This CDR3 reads CATSSSGPHLEAFF. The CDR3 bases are TGTGCCACCAGCAGTAGCGGGCCCCACCTTGAAGCTTTCTTT.

In DNA, the CDR3 is TGTGCCAGCAGCCCAGCGGCGGGATATGAGCAGTTCTTC. Its protein is CASSPAAGYEQFF. The chain joins TRBV7-3 to TRBJ2-1, with D tentatively TRBD2 (6 bases). The length of the CDR3 is 13 residues. Trimming cost V 5 bases and J 8 bases, with 13 bases left between them. Germline CDR1 reads SGHTA; CDR2 reads FQGTGA.

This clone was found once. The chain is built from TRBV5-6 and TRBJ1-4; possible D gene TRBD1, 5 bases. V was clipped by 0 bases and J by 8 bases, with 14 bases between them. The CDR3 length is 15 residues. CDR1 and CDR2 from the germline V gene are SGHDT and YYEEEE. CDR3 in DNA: TGTGCCAGCAGCTTGGAGGGTAGGGGAAACGAAAAACTGTTTTTT. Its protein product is CASSLEGRGNEKLFF.

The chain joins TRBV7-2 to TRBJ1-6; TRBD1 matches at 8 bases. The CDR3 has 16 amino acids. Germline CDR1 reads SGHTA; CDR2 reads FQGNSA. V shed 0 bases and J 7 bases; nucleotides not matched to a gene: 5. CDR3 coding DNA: TGTGCCAGCAGCTTAGCGGAGGGACAGGTCAATTCACCCCTCCACTTT. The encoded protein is CASSLAEGQVNSPLHF.

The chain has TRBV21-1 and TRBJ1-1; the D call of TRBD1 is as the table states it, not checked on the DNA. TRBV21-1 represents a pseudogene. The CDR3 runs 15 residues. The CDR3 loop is CASSNPILGFTEAFF. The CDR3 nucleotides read TGTGCCAGCAGCAATCCCATCCTGGGCTTCACTGAAGCTTTCTTT.

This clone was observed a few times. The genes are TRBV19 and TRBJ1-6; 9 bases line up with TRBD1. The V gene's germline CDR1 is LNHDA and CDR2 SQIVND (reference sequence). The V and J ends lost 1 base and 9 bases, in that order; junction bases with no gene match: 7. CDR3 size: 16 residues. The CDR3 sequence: CASSIVRTGVSSPLHF. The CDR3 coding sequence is TGTGCCAGTAGTATAGTCCGGACAGGGGTGAGTTCACCCCTCCACTTT.

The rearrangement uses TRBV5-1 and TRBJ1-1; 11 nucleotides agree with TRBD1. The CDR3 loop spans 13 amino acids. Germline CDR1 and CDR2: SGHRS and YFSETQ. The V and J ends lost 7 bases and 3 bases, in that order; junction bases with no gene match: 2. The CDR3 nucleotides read TGCGCCAGCCGGGGACAGGGGGACACTGAAGCTTTCTTT. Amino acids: CASRGQGDTEAFF.

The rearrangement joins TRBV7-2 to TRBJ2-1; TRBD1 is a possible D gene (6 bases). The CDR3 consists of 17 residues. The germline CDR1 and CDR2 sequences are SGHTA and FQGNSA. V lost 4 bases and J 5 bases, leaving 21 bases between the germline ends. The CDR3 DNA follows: TGTGCCAGCAGCTCAGGTGGGACAACCTTTCTGGACAATGAGCAGTTCTTC. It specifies CASSSGGTTFLDNEQFF.

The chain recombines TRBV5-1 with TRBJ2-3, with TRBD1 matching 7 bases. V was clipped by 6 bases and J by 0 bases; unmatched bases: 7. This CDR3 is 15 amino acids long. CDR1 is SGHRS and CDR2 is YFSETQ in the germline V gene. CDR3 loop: CASTSQGISTDTQYF. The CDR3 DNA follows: TGCGCCAGCACTTCACAGGGGATAAGCACAGATACGCAGTATTTT.

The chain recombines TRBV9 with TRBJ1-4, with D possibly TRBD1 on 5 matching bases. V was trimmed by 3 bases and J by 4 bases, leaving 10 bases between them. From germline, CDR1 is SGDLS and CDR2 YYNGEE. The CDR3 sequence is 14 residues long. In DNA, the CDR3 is TGTGCCAGCAGCGCACAGGCGATTAATGAAAAACTGTTTTTT. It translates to CASSAQAINEKLFF.

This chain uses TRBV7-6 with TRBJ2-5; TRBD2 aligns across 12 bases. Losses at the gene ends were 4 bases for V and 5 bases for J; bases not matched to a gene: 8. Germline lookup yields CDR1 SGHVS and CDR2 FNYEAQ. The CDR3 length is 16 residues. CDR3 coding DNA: TGTGCCAGCAGCTCATTCGCTAGCGGGGGGGCGGAGACCCAGTACTTC. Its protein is CASSSFASGGAETQYF.

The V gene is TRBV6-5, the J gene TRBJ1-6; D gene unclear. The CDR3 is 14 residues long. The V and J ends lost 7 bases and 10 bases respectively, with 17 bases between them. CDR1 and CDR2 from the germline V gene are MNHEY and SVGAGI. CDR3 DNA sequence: TGTGCCAGCAAAAATCAGGTGGTAGCGTCACCCCTCCACTTT. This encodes CASKNQVVASPLHF.

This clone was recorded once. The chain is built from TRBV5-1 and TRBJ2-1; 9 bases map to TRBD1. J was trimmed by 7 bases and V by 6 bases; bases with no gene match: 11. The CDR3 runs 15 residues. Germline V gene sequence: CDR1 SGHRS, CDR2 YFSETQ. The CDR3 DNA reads TGCGCCAGCACTTACCGGGACAGGGTTAGGAATGAGCAGTTCTTC. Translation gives CASTYRDRVRNEQFF.

This CDR3 is CAEGDSSGNTIYF. CDR3 sequence (DNA): TGTGCCGAGGGGGATAGCTCTGGAAACACCATATATTTT. V usage is TRBV6-6 and J usage is TRBJ1-3, with a possible D match to TRBD1 (6 bases). Germline-derived CDR1 and CDR2 are MNHNY and SVGAGI (reference sequence). There are 13 residues in the CDR3. V was cut by 11 bases and J by 0 bases, with 11 bases left in between.

The CDR3 region is CASSTLRTGFNSNQPQHF. The CDR3 DNA reads as TGTGCCAGCAGTACCCTTCGGACAGGGTTTAATAGCAATCAGCCCCAGCATTTT. J is TRBJ1-5 and V is TRBV27; 8 nucleotides align to TRBD1. The germline CDR1 and CDR2 sequences are MNHEY and SMNVEV (reference sequence). The CDR3 loop spans 18 amino acids. V dropped 5 bases and J dropped 0; count of bases not matched to a gene: 12.

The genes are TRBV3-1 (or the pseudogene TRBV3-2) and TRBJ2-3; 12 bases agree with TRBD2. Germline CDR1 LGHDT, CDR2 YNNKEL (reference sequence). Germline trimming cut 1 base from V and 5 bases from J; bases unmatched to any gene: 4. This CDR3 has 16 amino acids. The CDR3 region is CASSQGPSGGGDTQYF. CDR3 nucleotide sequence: TGTGCCAGCAGCCAAGGACCTAGCGGGGGGGGAGATACGCAGTATTTT.

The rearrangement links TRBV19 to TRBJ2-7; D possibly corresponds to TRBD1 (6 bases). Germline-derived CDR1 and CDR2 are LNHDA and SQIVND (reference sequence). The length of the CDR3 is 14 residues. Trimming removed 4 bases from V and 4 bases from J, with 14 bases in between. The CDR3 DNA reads TGTGCCAGTAGTACGGACAGTGCAGGGTACGAGCAGTACTTC. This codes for CASSTDSAGYEQYF.

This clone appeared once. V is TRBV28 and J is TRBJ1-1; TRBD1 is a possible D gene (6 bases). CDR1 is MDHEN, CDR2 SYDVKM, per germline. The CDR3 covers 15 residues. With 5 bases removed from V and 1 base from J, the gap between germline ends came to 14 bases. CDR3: CASSARTTGNTEAFF. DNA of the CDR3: TGTGCCAGCAGTGCGAGAACGACAGGGAACACTGAAGCTTTCTTT.

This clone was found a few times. The CDR3 region is CASSIPSGLMGEAFF. The CDR3 DNA reads TGTGCCAGTAGTATCCCGTCGGGATTAATGGGGGAAGCTTTCTTT. The gene calls are TRBV19 and TRBJ1-1; no reliable D call. With 3 bases removed from V and 8 bases from J, the gap between germline ends came to 19 bases. The CDR3 has 15 amino acids. CDR1 is LNHDA, CDR2 SQIVND, per germline (reference sequence).

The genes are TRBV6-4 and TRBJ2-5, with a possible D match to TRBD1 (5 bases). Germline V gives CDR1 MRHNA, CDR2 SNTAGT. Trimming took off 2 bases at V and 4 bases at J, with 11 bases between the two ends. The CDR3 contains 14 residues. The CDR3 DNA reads TGTGCCAGCAGTGACGGCAGGGTAGGAGAGACCCAGTACTTC. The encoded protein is CASSDGRVGETQYF.

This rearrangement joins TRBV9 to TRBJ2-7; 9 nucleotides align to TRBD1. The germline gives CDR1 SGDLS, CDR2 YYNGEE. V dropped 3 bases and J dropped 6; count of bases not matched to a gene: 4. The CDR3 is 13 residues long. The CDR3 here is CASSGDRVGEQYF. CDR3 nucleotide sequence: TGTGCCAGCAGCGGGGACAGGGTGGGCGAGCAGTACTTC.

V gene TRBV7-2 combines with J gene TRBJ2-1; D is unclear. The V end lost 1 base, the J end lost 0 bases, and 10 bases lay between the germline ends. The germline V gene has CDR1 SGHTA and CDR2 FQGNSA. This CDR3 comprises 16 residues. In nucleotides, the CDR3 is TGTGCCAGCAGCTTAGAGGTTCACAGCTCCTACAATGAGCAGTTCTTC. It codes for CASSLEVHSSYNEQFF.